The clone carrying this TCR beta chain came up once. Its specificity is not known. The data originate from a study of cytomegalovirus exposure and HLA in healthy donors. Background on the study: A preliminary data release comprised tens of millions of unique TCRs obtained from HLA-typed donors.

Overall study findings and caveats: V segments that were indistinguishable, TRBV6-2 and TRBV6-3 among them, were omitted from analysis. Common viral pathogens seemed to be connected with several of the most significant clusters, according to a later analysis. Later analysis revealed greater clonal expansion in HLA-associated TCR beta chains than in equally common others.

The CDR3 runs 16 residues. Germline lookup yields CDR1 SQVTM and CDR2 ANQGSEA. The V segment lost 2 bases and the J segment 1 base; nucleotides outside the gene matches: 4. It was with 60 Vbeta and 13 Jbeta primers that the PCR ran. Produced via immunoSEQ multiplex PCR; TCRdb's table is partial and in-frame only. The sample contains some 85,000 clones, around 84% of which appear only once. The V gene is TRBV29-1, the J gene TRBJ2-6; 8 bases line up with TRBD1. The sequencing sample was made of PBMCs. The source is a woman aged 40 to 49 in good health and CMV-seropositive. CDR3 DNA: TGCAGCGTTGAATGGACAGGGAGGTCTGGGGCCAACGTCCTGACTTTC. Its translation: CSVEWTGRSGANVLTF.